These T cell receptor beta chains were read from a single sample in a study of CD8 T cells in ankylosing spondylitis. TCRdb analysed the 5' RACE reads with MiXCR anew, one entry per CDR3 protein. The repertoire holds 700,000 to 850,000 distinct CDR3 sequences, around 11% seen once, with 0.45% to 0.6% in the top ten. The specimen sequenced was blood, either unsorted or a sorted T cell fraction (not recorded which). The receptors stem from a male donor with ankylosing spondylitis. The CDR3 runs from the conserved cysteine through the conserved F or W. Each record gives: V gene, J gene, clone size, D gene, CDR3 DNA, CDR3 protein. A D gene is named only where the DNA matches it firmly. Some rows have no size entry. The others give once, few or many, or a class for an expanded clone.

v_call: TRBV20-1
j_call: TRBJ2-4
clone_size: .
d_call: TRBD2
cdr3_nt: TGCAGTGCCCTAGGGACTAGCGGGAGGCTCTTAGCCAAAAACATTCAGTACTTC
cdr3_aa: CSALGTSGRLLAKNIQYF

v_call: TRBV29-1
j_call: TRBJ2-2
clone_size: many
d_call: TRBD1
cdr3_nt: TGCAGCGTGATGGGGGGACAGGGTCCGAACACCGGGGAGCTGTTTTTT
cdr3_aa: CSVMGGQGPNTGELFF

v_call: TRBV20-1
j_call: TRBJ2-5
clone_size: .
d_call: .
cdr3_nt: TGCAGTGCCCCGGGAGCGGTGGACCAAGAGACCCAGTACTTC
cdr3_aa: CSAPGAVDQETQYF

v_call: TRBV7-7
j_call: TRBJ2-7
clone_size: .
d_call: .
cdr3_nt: TGTGCTAGCAGCTTAGATCAGTTCTACGAGCAGTACTTC
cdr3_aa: CASSLDQFYEQYF

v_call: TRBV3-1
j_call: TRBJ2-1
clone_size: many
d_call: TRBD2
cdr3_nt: TGTGCCAGCAGCCAATGGACTAGCGGCAATGAGCAGTTCTTC
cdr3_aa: CASSQWTSGNEQFF

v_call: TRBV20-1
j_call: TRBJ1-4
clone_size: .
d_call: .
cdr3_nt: TGCAGTGCTTGGGGCAGGGTCAATGAAAAACTGTTTTTT
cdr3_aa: CSAWGRVNEKLFF

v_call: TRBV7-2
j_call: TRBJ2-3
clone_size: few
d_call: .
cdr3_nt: TGTGCCCTGGACTCCAGCGGAGGGGATACGCAGTATTTT
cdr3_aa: CALDSSGGDTQYF

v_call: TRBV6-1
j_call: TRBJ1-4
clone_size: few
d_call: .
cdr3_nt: TGTGCCAGCACTCGGGGGGTCGTTAATGAAAAACTGTTTTTT
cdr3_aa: CASTRGVVNEKLFF

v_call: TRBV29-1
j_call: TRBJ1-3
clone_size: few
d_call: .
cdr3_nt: TGCAGCGTTGAATTTGCGGGGAGCGGAAACACCATATATTTT
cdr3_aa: CSVEFAGSGNTIYF

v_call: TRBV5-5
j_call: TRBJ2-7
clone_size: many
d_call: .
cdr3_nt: TGTGCCAGCAGCTTCAGGCCCTTGGACGAGCAGTACTTC
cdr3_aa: CASSFRPLDEQYF

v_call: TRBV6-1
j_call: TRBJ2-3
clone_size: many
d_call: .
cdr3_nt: TGTGCCAGCAGTCATTACGGGGATAGCTTAAGCACAGATACGCAGTATTTT
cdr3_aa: CASSHYGDSLSTDTQYF

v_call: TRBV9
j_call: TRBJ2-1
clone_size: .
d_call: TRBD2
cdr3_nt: TGTGCCAGCAGCCCCCAGGTACTAGCGGGGGTCTATGAGCAGTTCTTC
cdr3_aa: CASSPQVLAGVYEQFF

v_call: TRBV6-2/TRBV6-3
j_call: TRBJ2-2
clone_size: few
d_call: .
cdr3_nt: TGTGCCAGCAGTGCTCGGACCCACACCGGGGAGCTGTTTTTT
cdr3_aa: CASSARTHTGELFF

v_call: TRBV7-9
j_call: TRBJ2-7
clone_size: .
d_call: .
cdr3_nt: TGTGCCAGCAGCTCGGGACGGACCTACGAGCAGTACTTC
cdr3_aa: CASSSGRTYEQYF

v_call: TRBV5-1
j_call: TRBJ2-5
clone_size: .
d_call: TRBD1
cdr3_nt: TGCGCCAGCAGCCCGGGACAGGTCGGGAGCGGGACCCAGTACTTC
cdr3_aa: CASSPGQVGSGTQYF

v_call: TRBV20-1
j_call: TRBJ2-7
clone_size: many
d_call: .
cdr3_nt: TGCAGTGCTAGAGAGGCGGCCAGCTCCTACGAGCAGTACTTC
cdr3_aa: CSAREAASSYEQYF

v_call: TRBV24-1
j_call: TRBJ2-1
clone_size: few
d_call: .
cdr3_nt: TGTGCCACCAGTGACTGGACAGAGTACAATGAGCAGTTCTTC
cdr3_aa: CATSDWTEYNEQFF